This passage covers 9 T cell receptor beta chains from one sample sequenced in a study of siplizumab effects on memory and regulatory T cells. Assay: immunoSEQ multiplex PCR; the TCRdb copy retains only in-frame clones and omits some. The sample has 80,000 to 130,000 clones; around 94% are singletons. Sequencing used Tregs sorted from blood. The origin of the receptors is a human donor in good health.

The chain combines TRBV7-9 with TRBJ1-2, with 12 positions matching TRBD1. The trim removed 3 bases at V and 8 bases at J, leaving 7 bases unmatched. The CDR3 totals 15 residues. Germline CDR1 is SEHNR and CDR2 is FQNEAQ (reference sequence). The CDR3 reads CASSFTGQGARGYTF. CDR3 bases: TGTGCCAGCAGCTTCACGGGACAGGGGGCGCGGGGCTACACCTTC.

This chain connects TRBV5-1 to TRBJ2-1; D gene unclear. V dropped 6 bases and J dropped 5 bases, with 9 bases sitting between them. CDR3 length: 12 amino acids. CDR1 is SGHRS and CDR2 is YFSETQ in the germline V gene. The CDR3 loop is CASTRSHNEQFF. The CDR3 DNA sequence: TGCGCCAGCACCCGTTCTCACAATGAGCAGTTCTTC.

The rearrangement uses TRBV9 and TRBJ2-1; 10 positions agree with TRBD2. The CDR3 spans 16 residues. J lost 2 bases, V lost 3 bases, and 5 bases had no gene match. Germline V gives CDR1 SGDLS, CDR2 YYNGEE. CDR3 sequence reads: CASSAASGSAYNEQFF. The CDR3 DNA sequence: TGTGCCAGCAGCGCGGCTAGCGGGAGCGCCTACAATGAGCAGTTCTTC.

This chain connects TRBV11-3 to TRBJ2-5; D might be TRBD2 (5 bases). The tail of the sequence fits TRBJ2-7 better, so the J call may be wrong. Germline values: CDR1 SGHNT, CDR2 YENEEA. CDR3 size: 13 residues. The CDR3 here is CASSLTSSYEQYF. Here the CDR3 DNA reads TGTGCCAGCAGCTTAACTAGCTCCTACGAGCAGTACTTC.

This chain uses TRBV19 with TRBJ2-5; tentative D call: TRBD1 (5 bases). CDR1 LNHDA and CDR2 SQIVND come from the germline V gene (reference sequence). V lost 3 bases and J 7 bases, leaving 24 bases between the germline ends. The CDR3 length is 17 residues. The CDR3, as DNA: TGTGCCAGTAGTATTGTAACAGGCGAATTCTACAAGATGACCCAGTACTTC. This codes for CASSIVTGEFYKMTQYF.

CDR3 loop: CASSQDGTFTEAFF. CDR3 DNA sequence: TGTGCCAGCAGTCAGGACGGGACTTTCACTGAAGCTTTCTTT. The chain combines TRBV6-1 with TRBJ1-1; possibly TRBD1 for D (5 bases). V was clipped by 5 bases and J by 4 bases, with 14 bases between them. CDR1 and CDR2 from the germline V gene are MNHNS and SASEGT. The CDR3 totals 14 residues.

With respect to this clone: One end of the junction fails to match germline, which may point to a read error. J is TRBJ1-1 and V is TRBV29-1; no clear D. CDR3 length equals 12 residues. The germline V gene encodes CDR1 SQVTM and CDR2 ANQGSEA. The chain's CDR3 is CSVAPPPSGHTF. The CDR3 DNA reads TGCAGCGTCGCTCCACCCCCCTCCGGGCACACCTTT.

This clone came up once. The chain uses TRBV6-5 and TRBJ1-5; 7 nucleotides agree with TRBD1. The V gene end was trimmed by 7 bases and the J gene end by 4 bases; junction bases not matched to a gene: 10. This CDR3 comprises 15 residues. Germline V CDR1 and CDR2: MNHEY, SVGAGI. CDR3 sequence reads: CASKTGQPGNQPQHF. The CDR3 nucleotides are TGTGCCAGCAAAACGGGACAGCCAGGGAATCAGCCCCAGCATTTT.

The V call is TRBV5-1, the J call TRBJ2-7; 9 bases agree with TRBD1. Germline values: CDR1 SGHRS, CDR2 YFSETQ. This CDR3 contains 14 residues. The trim removed 5 bases at V and 3 bases at J, leaving 6 bases unmatched. CDR3 region: CASRPLTGGYEQYF. CDR3 DNA: TGCGCCAGCAGACCTCTGACAGGGGGCTACGAGCAGTACTTC.